This T cell receptor beta chain was retrieved from a study of regulatory T cells in long-lasting Graves disease. Noted time point: newly diagnosed GD, antithyroid drugs for less than 3 months. Making the TCR library involved RNA that had been extracted from PBMCs. An endocrinology department in Xi'an, China, recruited the patients. Construction of the TCR beta libraries employed iRepertoire HTBI primers in conjunction with Arm-PCR of CDR3 regions. TCRdb re-analysed the multiplex PCR reads in MiXCR, keeping a single row per CDR3 protein. Of 510,000 or so distinct CDR3 sequences listed, more than 10% are singletons. This clonotype was found once. One end of the junction fails to match germline, which may point to a read error. This CDR3 contains 16 residues. Per the germline V gene, CDR1 is MNHEY and CDR2 is SVGAGI. These data are also associated with another study on T cells in Graves' hyperthyroidism and ophthalmopathy. That work contributes: A set of HTBI primers served as the primers for a first-round RT-PCR of the TCR CDR3.

The chain combines TRBV6-5 with TRBJ1-5; 7 positions match TRBD1. This TCR was sampled from a woman aged 25-40 years with Graves disease. The sample in question was peripheral blood mononuclear cells (PBMCs), obtained at new diagnosis, from a patient treated with antithyroid drugs. The CDR3 DNA is TGTGCCGGCAGTTACACGGGACAGTCGATAAATCAGCCCCAGCATTTT. Amino acid sequence: CAGSYTGQSINQPQHF.